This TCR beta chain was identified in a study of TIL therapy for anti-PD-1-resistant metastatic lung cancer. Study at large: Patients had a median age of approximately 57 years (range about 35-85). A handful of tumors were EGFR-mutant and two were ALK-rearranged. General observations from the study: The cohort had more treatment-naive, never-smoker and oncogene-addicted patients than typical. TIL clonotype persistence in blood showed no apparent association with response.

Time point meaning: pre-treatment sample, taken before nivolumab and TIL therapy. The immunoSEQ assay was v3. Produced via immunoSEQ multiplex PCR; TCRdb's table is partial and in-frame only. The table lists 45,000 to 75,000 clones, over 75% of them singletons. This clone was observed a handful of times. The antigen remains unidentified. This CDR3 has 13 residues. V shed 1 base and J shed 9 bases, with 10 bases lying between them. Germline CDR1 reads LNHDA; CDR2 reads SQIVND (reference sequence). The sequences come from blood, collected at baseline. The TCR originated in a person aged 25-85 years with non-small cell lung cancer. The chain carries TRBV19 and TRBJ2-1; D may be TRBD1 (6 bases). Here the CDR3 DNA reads TGTGCCAGTAGTATAGTTGCAGGGGCTGAGCAGTTCTTC. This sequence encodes CASSIVAGAEQFF.